The 22 T cell receptor beta chains presented below share a single source sample, sequenced in a study of T cells in Graves' hyperthyroidism and ophthalmopathy. Amplified regions were TCR beta CDR3 sequences from RNA transcripts. The TCR CDR3 first-round RT-PCR relied on the HTBI primer set. MiXCR, run by TCRdb on the multiplex PCR reads, gives a single entry per CDR3 protein. The sample includes some 600,000 distinct CDR3 sequences, about 15% of them seen just once. Sequenced sample: blood. Receptor source: a woman in her twenties or thirties with Graves' hyperthyroidism that later progressed to Graves' ophthalmopathy.

At least ten counts were recorded for this clonotype. V and J are TRBV12-3 or TRBV12-4 and TRBJ1-1; possible D gene TRBD1, 6 bases. V lost 1 base and J lost 5, with 11 bases in between. The CDR3 has 14 residues. The CDR3 DNA is TGTGCCAGCAGTTTAGAACAGGGATGGACTGAAGCTTTCTTT. Protein sequence: CASSLEQGWTEAFF.

This clonotype has a handful of counts. The V gene is TRBV20-1, the J gene TRBJ2-1; the D gene is possibly TRBD2 (6 bases). This CDR3 contains 14 residues. CDR1 DFQATT and CDR2 SNEGSKA come from the germline V gene (reference sequence). Between the trimmed V and J ends, which lost 7 bases and 4 bases, there was a span of 17 bases. CDR3 amino acids: CSVGGRKLYNEQFF. The DNA of the CDR3 is TGCAGTGTTGGGGGGAGAAAGTTGTACAATGAGCAGTTCTTC.

This clonotype was seen ten or more times. The chain employs TRBV28 and TRBJ1-2; 11 bases match TRBD1. CDR1 is MDHEN, CDR2 SYDVKM, per germline. The CDR3 sequence is 15 residues long. The V and J ends lost 5 bases and 8 bases, in that order; junction bases with no gene match: 10. CDR3 DNA: TGTGCCAGCAGTCTCCCCACGGGACAGGGGGGAGGCTACACCTTC. Protein: CASSLPTGQGGGYTF.

This clonotype was seen a handful of times. The genes are TRBV4-1 and TRBJ2-3, with 9 bases aligning to TRBD2. This CDR3 region has 17 residues. V lost 3 bases, J lost 4 bases, and 11 bases stayed unmatched. In germline, CDR1 is MGHRA, CDR2 YSYEKL. DNA of the CDR3: TGCGCCAGCAGCCAGAAACCGGGACTAGCCAATGCAGATACGCAGTATTTT. It encodes CASSQKPGLANADTQYF.

The chain is built from TRBV9 and TRBJ2-1; 12 nucleotides agree with TRBD2. Losses at the gene ends were 4 bases for V and 8 bases for J; bases not matched to a gene: 10. The CDR3 totals 16 residues. CDR1 SGDLS and CDR2 YYNGEE come from the germline V gene. The CDR3 is CASSPMTSGRGDEQFF. The DNA of the CDR3 is TGTGCCAGCAGCCCAATGACTAGCGGGAGAGGGGATGAGCAGTTCTTC.

A word on this clonotype: This clone may be a read error of a much larger clone one base away. The chain links TRBV27 to TRBJ2-6; D is perhaps TRBD1 (5 bases). Germline CDR1 reads MNHEY; CDR2 reads SMNVEV (reference sequence). The CDR3 is 13 residues long. This CDR3 reads CASGLGDFNVLTF. Here the CDR3 DNA reads TGTGCCAGCGGTTTAGGGGATTTCAACGTCCTGACTTTC.

About this clonotype: Possible read error: a much larger clone is one base away. No conserved phenylalanine or tryptophan is present at the end of the CDR3, so a read error is the likely explanation. V usage is TRBV7-9 and J usage is TRBJ1-1; weak D call: TRBD1 (6 bases). CDR3 size: 16 residues. V lost 2 bases, J lost 5 bases, and 18 bases lay in between. Germline CDR1 SEHNR, CDR2 FQNEAQ (reference sequence). This chain's CDR3 is CASSLFSGGAETEAFL. In nucleotides, the CDR3 is TGTGCCAGCAGCTTATTCTCGGGGGGCGCGGAAACTGAAGCTTTCTTA.

This clonotype showed up just a few times. The rearrangement joins TRBV27 to TRBJ2-6; 7 bases are shared with TRBD2. The junction had 9 bases not matched to a gene; V was cut back by 7 bases and J by 0 bases. This CDR3 spans 17 amino acids. The germline CDR1 and CDR2 sequences are MNHEY and SMNVEV (reference sequence). The CDR3 loop is CASTSWGGGSGANVLTF. Written as DNA, the CDR3 is TGTGCCAGCACCTCCTGGGGGGGGGGCTCTGGGGCCAACGTCCTGACTTTC. The variable domain in full, with the rest retrieved from reference TRBV27 and TRBJ2-6, is EAQVTQNPRYLITVTGKKLTVTCSQNMNHEYMSWYRQDPGLGLRQIYYSMNVEVTDKGDVPEGYKVSRKEKRNFPLILESPSPNQTSLYFCASTSWGGGSGANVLTFGAGSRLTVL.

The gene calls are TRBV24-1 and TRBJ1-1; 7 bases map to TRBD1. This CDR3 contains 14 residues. V was clipped by 2 bases and J by 10 bases; unmatched bases: 9. Germline CDR1 and CDR2: KGHDR and SFDVKD. The CDR3 DNA reads as TGTGCCACCAGTGATTCGCAGGGGGACCAAGGAGCTTTCTTT. Translating gives CATSDSQGDQGAFF.

Many counts were recorded for this clonotype. This chain links TRBV30 with TRBJ2-1, with D uncertain. The germline gives CDR1 GTSNPN, CDR2 SVGIG (reference sequence). This CDR3 is 14 amino acids long. V shed 1 base and J shed 8 bases, with 15 bases lying between them. In DNA, the CDR3 is TGTGCCTGGAGTGAGTGGGGTTCGGGCCATGAGCAGTTCTTC. Residues: CAWSEWGSGHEQFF.

In its sample, this clonotype was seen many times. The chain joins TRBV6-1 to TRBJ2-1; 9 nucleotides line up with TRBD2. The V segment lost 5 bases and the J segment 9 bases; nucleotides outside the gene matches: 8. Germline V gene lookup returns CDR1 MNHNS and CDR2 SASEGT. The CDR3 contains 14 residues. The CDR3 reads CASSYASGTREQFF. The CDR3 region has the DNA TGTGCCAGCAGTTATGCTAGCGGGACACGTGAGCAGTTCTTC.

The rearrangement links TRBV7-8 to TRBJ1-1; 7 nucleotides match TRBD1. CDR1 and CDR2 from the germline V gene are SGHVS and FQNEAQ. V was pared by 5 bases and J by 5 bases, with 11 bases of the junction left unmatched. The length of the CDR3 is 15 residues. CDR3 loop: CASSDNRGSGTEAFF. The CDR3 DNA is TGTGCCAGCAGCGACAACAGGGGATCAGGGACTGAAGCTTTCTTT.

This clonotype was recorded at least ten times. V is TRBV27 and J is TRBJ2-7, with TRBD1 matching over 8 bases. Germline CDR1 reads MNHEY; CDR2 reads SMNVEV (reference sequence). V shed 6 bases and J 4 bases; nucleotides not matched to a gene: 11. The CDR3 covers 15 residues. CDR3 sequence: CASSPDRDRRYEQYF. CDR3 in DNA: TGTGCCAGCAGCCCCGACCGGGACAGGAGATACGAGCAGTACTTC.

A few counts support this clonotype. The V call is TRBV5-6, the J call TRBJ2-5; possibly TRBD1 for D (6 bases). V was shortened by 4 bases and J by 4 bases, with 20 bases between the two germline ends. The CDR3 runs 16 residues. Germline CDR1 reads SGHDT; CDR2 reads YYEEEE. The CDR3 nucleotides read TGTGCCAGCAGCATGGAGGAACAGGGAATGGGAGAGACCCAGTACTTC. Its translation: CASSMEEQGMGETQYF.

This clonotype appeared many times. CDR3 sequence reads: CAVRDSFSYEQYF. As DNA, the CDR3 is TGTGCCGTCCGGGACTCCTTCTCCTACGAGCAGTACTTC. This rearrangement joins TRBV6-1 to TRBJ2-7; tentatively, D is TRBD2 (6 bases). The length of the CDR3 is 13 residues. Trimming stripped 11 bases from V and 0 bases from J, with 14 bases between. Germline-derived CDR1 and CDR2 are MNHNS and SASEGT.

This clonotype appeared many times. The chain couples TRBV3-1 to TRBJ1-2; D remains unclear. CDR1 and CDR2 (germline): LGHDT, YNNKEL (reference sequence). Trimming cost V 0 bases and J 8 bases, with 7 bases left between them. The CDR3 is 12 residues long. CDR3 loop: CASSQEFWGYTF. The CDR3 coding sequence is TGTGCCAGCAGCCAAGAATTTTGGGGCTACACCTTC. The full variable domain, completed using reference TRBV3-1 and TRBJ1-2, is DTAVSQTPKYLVTQMGNDKSIKCEQNLGHDTMYWYKQDSKKFLKIMFSYNNKELIINETVPNRFSPKSPDKAHLNLHINSLELGDSAVYFCASSQEFWGYTFGSGTRLTVV.

This clonotype showed up many times. The CDR3 loop is CAWSVKGMNTEAFF. Written as DNA, the CDR3 is TGTGCCTGGAGTGTAAAGGGGATGAACACTGAAGCTTTCTTT. The chain links TRBV30 to TRBJ1-1, with D possibly matching TRBD1 (5 bases). Trimming took off 0 bases at V and 0 bases at J, with 8 bases between the two ends. CDR1 is GTSNPN and CDR2 is SVGIG in the germline V gene (reference sequence). The CDR3 covers 14 residues.

Comments on this clonotype: A much larger clone sits a single nucleotide away, making a read error possible. The chain has TRBV5-1 and TRBJ2-1; tentative D call: TRBD1 (5 bases). V was shortened by 0 bases and J by 4 bases, with 11 bases between the two germline ends. The germline V gene encodes CDR1 SGHRS and CDR2 YFSETQ. This CDR3 region has 15 residues. The CDR3 bases are TGCGCCAGCAGCTTGGGAGGACATACATACAATGAGCAGTTCTTC. Encoded protein: CASSLGGHTYNEQFF.

The sample holds many counts of this clonotype. The chain recombines TRBV7-2 with TRBJ2-1; D gene ambiguous. Looked up from germline, CDR1 is SGHTA and CDR2 is FQGNSA. V was shortened by 1 base and J by 0 bases, with 10 bases between the two germline ends. The CDR3 totals 16 residues. CDR3 residues: CASSLEQPSSYNEQFF. CDR3 DNA: TGTGCCAGCAGCTTAGAACAGCCTAGCTCCTACAATGAGCAGTTCTTC.

This clonotype has only a few counts. The chain recombines TRBV20-1 with TRBJ2-2, with 7 positions matching TRBD1. Trimming removed 6 bases from V and 5 bases from J; junction bases left unmatched: 15. Germline V gene lookup returns CDR1 DFQATT and CDR2 SNEGSKA (reference sequence). The CDR3 is made up of 16 amino acids. The CDR3 nucleotides are TGCAGTGCAAAAGACAGGGCTCGGGGATTAACCGGGGAGCTGTTTTTT. It yields the protein CSAKDRARGLTGELFF.

This clonotype was recorded at least ten times. V usage is TRBV20-1 and J usage is TRBJ1-1, with 7 positions matching TRBD1. Losses at the gene ends were 5 bases for V and 4 bases for J; bases not matched to a gene: 10. CDR3 length: 14 amino acids. CDR1 DFQATT and CDR2 SNEGSKA come from the germline V gene (reference sequence). The CDR3 region has the DNA TGCAGTGCTTTACCAGGGGGGACGAGCACTGAAGCTTTCTTT. Encoded protein: CSALPGGTSTEAFF.

This clonotype has a handful of counts. This chain connects TRBV7-9 to TRBJ1-1; no clear D. CDR1 and CDR2 (germline): SEHNR, FQNEAQ (reference sequence). Between the trimmed V and J ends, which lost 6 bases and 3 bases, there was a span of 17 bases. This CDR3 is 15 amino acids long. The CDR3 sequence is CASRGITHGYTEAFF. The CDR3 DNA reads TGTGCCAGCAGAGGGATTACCCATGGGTACACTGAAGCTTTCTTT.